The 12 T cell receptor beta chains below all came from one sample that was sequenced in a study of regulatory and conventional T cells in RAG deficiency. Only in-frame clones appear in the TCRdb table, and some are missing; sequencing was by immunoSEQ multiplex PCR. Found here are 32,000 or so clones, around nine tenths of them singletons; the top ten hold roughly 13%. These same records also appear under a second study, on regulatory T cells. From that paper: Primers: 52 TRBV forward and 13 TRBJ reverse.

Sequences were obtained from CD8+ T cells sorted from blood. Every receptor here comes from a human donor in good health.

The CDR3 nucleotides are TGTGCCACCAGCATGACTGATCAGCCCCAGCATTTT. Translated, it gives CATSMTDQPQHF. The genes are TRBV15 and TRBJ1-5; no clear D gene. The V end lost 4 bases, the J end lost 5 bases, and 6 bases lay between the germline ends. The CDR3 loop spans 12 amino acids. In germline, CDR1 is LNHNV, CDR2 YYDKDF (reference sequence).

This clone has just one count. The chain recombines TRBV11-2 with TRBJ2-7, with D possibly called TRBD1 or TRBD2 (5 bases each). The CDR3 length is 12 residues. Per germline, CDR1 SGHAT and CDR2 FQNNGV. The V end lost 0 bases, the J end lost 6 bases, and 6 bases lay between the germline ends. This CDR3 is CASSLDGTEQYF. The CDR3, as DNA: TGTGCCAGCAGCTTAGACGGGACCGAGCAGTACTTC.

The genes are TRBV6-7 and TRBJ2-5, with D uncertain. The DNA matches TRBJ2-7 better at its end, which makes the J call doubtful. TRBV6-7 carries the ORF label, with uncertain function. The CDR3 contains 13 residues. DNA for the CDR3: TGTGCCAGCAGCCACCCGGTACCCTACGAGCAGTACTTC. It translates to CASSHPVPYEQYF.

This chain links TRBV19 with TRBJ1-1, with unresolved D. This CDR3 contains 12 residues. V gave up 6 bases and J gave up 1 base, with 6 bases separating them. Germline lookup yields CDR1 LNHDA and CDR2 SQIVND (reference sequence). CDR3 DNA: TGTGCCAGTAGGACGGGGAACACTGAAGCTTTCTTT. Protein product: CASRTGNTEAFF.

CDR3 DNA sequence: TGTGCCAGCACAACAACGGGGCACCAGCCCCAGCATTTT. Encoded protein: CASTTTGHQPQHF. The chain has TRBV19 and TRBJ1-5; D is perhaps TRBD1 (5 bases). CDR1 is LNHDA and CDR2 is SQIVND in the germline V gene (reference sequence). The V gene lost 9 bases and the J gene lost 7 bases, with 16 bases spanning the gap. The CDR3 runs 13 residues.

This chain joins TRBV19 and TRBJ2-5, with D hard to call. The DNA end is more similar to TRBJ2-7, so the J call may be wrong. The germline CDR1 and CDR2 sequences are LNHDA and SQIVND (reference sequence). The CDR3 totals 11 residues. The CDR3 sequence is CASSNDYEQYF. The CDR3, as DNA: TGTGCCAGTAGTAACGACTACGAGCAGTACTTC.

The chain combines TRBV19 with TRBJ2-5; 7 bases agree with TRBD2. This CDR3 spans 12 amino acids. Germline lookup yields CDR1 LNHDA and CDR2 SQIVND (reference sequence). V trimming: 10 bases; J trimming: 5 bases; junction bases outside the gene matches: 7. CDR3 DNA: TGTGCCAATCAGCGGGGAATGGAGACCCAGTACTTC. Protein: CANQRGMETQYF.

In DNA, the CDR3 is TGTGCCAGCAGGTCGGGACAGTTCACCGGGGAGCTGTTTTTT. Translating gives CASRSGQFTGELFF. The chain employs TRBV6-5 and TRBJ2-2; 7 bases line up with TRBD1. CDR3 length equals 14 residues. From germline, CDR1 is MNHEY and CDR2 SVGAGI. Losses at the gene ends were 6 bases for V and 4 bases for J; bases not matched to a gene: 5.

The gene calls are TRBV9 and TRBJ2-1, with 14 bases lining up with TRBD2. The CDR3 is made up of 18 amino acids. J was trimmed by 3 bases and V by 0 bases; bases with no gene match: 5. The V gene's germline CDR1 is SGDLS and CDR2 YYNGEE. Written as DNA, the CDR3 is TGTGCCAGCAGCGTAGCGGCAGGACTAGCGGGAGGCTACAATGAGCAGTTCTTC. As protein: CASSVAAGLAGGYNEQFF. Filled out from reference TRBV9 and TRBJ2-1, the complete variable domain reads DSGVTQTPKHLITATGQRVTLRCSPRSGDLSVYWYQQSLDQGLQFLIQYYNGEERAKGNILERFSAQQFPDLHSELNLSSLELGDSALYFCASSVAAGLAGGYNEQFFGPGTRLTVL.

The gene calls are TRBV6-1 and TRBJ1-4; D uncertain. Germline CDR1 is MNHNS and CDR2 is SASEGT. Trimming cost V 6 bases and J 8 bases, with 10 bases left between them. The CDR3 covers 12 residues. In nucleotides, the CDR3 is TGTGCCAGCAGGTTGGACGTGGAAAAACTGTTTTTT. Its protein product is CASRLDVEKLFF.

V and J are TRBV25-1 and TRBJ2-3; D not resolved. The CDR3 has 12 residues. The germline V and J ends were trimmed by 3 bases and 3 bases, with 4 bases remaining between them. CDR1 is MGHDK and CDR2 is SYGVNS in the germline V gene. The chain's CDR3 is CASSDLTDTQYF. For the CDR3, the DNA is TGTGCCAGCAGTGACCTTACAGATACGCAGTATTTT. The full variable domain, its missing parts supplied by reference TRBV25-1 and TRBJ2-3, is EADIYQTPRYLVIGTGKKITLECSQTMGHDKMYWYQQDPGMELHLIHYSYGVNSTEKGDLSSESTVSRIRTEHFPLTLESARPSHTSQYLCASSDLTDTQYFGPGTRLTVL.

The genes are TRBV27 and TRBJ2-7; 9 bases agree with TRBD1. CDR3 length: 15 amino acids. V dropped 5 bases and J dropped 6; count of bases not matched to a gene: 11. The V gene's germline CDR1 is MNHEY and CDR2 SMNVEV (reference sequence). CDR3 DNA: TGTGCCAGCAGTACAACCGGGACAGGGAGTTTCGAGCAGTACTTC. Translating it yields CASSTTGTGSFEQYF.